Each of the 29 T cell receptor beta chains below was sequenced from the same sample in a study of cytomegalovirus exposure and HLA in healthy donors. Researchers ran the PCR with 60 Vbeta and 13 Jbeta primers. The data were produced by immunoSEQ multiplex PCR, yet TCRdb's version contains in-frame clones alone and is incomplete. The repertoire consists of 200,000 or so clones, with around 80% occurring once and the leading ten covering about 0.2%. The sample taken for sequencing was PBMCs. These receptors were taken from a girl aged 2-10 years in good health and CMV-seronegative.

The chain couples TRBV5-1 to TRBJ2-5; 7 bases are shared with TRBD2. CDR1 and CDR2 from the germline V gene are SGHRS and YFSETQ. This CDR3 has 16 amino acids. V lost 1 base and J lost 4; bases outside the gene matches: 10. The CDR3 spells CASSLPLAEIGETQYF. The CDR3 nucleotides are TGCGCCAGCAGCTTGCCCCTAGCGGAGATAGGAGAGACCCAGTACTTC.

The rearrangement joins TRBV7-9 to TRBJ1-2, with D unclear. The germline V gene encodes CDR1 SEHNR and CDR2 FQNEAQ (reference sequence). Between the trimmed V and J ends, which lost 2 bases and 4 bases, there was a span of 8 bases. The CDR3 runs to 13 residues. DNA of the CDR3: TGTGCCAGCAGCTTAAGGGCGGGCTATGGCTACACCTTC. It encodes CASSLRAGYGYTF.

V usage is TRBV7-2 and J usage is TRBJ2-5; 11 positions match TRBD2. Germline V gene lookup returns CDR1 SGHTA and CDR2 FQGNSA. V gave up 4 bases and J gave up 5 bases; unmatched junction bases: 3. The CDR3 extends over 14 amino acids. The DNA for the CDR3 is TGTGCCAGCAGCTCGTCTAGCGGGGGGGAGACCCAGTACTTC. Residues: CASSSSSGGETQYF. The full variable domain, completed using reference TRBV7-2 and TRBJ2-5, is GAGVSQSPSNKVTEKGKDVELRCDPISGHTALYWYRQSLGQGLEFLIYFQGNSAPDKSGLPSDRFSAERTGGSVSTLTIQRTQQEDSAVYLCASSSSSGGETQYFGPGTRLLVL.

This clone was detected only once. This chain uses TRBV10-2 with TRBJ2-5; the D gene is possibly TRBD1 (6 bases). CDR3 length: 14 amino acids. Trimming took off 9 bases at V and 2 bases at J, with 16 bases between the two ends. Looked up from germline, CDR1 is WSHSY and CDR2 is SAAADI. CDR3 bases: TGCGCCAGTACCCGGTACGGACAGCAAGAGACCCAGTACTTC. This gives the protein CASTRYGQQETQYF.

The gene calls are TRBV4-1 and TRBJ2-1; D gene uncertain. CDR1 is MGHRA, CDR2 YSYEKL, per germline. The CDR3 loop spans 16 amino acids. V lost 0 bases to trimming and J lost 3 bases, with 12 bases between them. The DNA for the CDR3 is TGCGCCAGCAGCCAAGATGGCCCCATCCGCTACAATGAGCAGTTCTTC. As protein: CASSQDGPIRYNEQFF.

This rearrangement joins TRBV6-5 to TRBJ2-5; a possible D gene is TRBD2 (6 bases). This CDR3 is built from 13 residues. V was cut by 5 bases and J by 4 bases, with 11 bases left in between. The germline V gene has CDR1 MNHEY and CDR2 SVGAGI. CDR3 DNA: TGTGCCAGCAGTACCGGGACTCTAGAGACCCAGTACTTC. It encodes CASSTGTLETQYF.

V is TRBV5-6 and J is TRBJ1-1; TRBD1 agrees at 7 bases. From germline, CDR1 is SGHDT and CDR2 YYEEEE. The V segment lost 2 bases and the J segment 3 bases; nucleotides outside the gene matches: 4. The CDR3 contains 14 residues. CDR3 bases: TGTGCCAGCAGCTTTGGGACAGCTGACACTGAAGCTTTCTTT. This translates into CASSFGTADTEAFF.

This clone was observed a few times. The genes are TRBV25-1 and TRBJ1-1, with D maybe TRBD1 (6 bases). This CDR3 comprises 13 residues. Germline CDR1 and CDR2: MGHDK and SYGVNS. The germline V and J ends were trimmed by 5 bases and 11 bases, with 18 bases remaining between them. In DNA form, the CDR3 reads TGTGCCAGCAGTCTCACAGGGCCTCTTACGGCTTTCTTT. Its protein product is CASSLTGPLTAFF.

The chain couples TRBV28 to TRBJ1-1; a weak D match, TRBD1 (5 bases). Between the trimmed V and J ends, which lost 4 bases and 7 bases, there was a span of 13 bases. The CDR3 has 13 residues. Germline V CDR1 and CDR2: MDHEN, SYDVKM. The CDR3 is CASSWSRAVEAFF. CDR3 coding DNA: TGTGCCAGCAGTTGGTCCAGGGCCGTTGAAGCTTTCTTT. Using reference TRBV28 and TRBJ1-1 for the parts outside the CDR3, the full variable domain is DVKVTQSSRYLVKRTGEKVFLECVQDMDHENMFWYRQDPGLGLRLIYFSYDVKMKEKGDIPEGYSVSREKKERFSLILESASTNQTSMYLCASSWSRAVEAFFGQGTRLTVV.

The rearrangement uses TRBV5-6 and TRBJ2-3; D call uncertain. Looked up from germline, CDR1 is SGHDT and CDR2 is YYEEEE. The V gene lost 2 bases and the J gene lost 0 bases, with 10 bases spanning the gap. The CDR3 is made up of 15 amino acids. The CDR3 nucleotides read TGTGCCAGCAGCTTCGGTTCCTGGAGCACAGATACGCAGTATTTT. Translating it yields CASSFGSWSTDTQYF. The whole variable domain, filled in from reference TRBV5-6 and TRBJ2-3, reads DAGVTQSPTHLIKTRGQQVTLRCSPKSGHDTVSWYQQALGQGPQFIFQYYEEEERQRGNFPDRFSGHQFPNYSSELNVNALLLGDSALYLCASSFGSWSTDTQYFGPGTRLTVL.

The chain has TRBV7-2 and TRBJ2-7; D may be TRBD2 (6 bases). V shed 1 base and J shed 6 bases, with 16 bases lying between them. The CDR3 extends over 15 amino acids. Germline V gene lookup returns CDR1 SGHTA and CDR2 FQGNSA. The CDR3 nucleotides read TGTGCCAGCAGCTTAGGGGACTTTGGAACACGCGAGCAGTACTTC. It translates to CASSLGDFGTREQYF. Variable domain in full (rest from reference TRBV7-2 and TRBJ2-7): GAGVSQSPSNKVTEKGKDVELRCDPISGHTALYWYRQSLGQGLEFLIYFQGNSAPDKSGLPSDRFSAERTGGSVSTLTIQRTQQEDSAVYLCASSLGDFGTREQYFGPGTRLTVT.

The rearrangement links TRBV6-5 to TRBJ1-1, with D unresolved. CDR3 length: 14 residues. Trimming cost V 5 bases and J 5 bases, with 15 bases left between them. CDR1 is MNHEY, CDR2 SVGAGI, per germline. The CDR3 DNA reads TGTGCCAGCAGTACCGGCCGTAGAGGTACTGAAGCTTTCTTT. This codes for CASSTGRRGTEAFF.

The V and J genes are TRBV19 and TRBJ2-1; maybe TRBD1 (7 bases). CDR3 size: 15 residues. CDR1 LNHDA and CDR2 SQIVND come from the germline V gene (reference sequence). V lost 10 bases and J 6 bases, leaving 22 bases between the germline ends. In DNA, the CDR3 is TGTGCCACCCTGGGGCGGGGTCAGGGGGGCAATGAGCAGTTCTTC. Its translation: CATLGRGQGGNEQFF.

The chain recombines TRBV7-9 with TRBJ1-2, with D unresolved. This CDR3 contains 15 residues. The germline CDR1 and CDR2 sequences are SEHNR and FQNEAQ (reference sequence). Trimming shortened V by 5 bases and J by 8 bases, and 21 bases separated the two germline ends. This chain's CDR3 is CASSPRHLATLGYTF. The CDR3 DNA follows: TGTGCCAGCAGCCCCCGACACCTAGCTACGTTGGGCTACACCTTC.

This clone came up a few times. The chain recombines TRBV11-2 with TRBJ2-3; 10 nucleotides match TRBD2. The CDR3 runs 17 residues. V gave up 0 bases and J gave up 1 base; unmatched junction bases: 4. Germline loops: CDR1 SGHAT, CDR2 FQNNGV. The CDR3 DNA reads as TGTGCCAGCAGCTTAGATCGTACTAGCGGGGGCACAGATACGCAGTATTTT. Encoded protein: CASSLDRTSGGTDTQYF. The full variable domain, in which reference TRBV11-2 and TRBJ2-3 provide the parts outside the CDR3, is EAGVAQSPRYKIIEKRQSVAFWCNPISGHATLYWYQQILGQGPKLLIQFQNNGVVDDSQLPKDRFSAERLKGVDSTLKIQPAKLEDSAVYLCASSLDRTSGGTDTQYFGPGTRLTVL.

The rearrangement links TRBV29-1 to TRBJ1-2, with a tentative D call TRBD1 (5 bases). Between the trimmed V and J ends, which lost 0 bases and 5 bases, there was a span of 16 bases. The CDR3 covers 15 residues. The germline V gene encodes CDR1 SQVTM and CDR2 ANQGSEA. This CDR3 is CSVEDLLGAPYGYTF. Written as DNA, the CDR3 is TGCAGCGTTGAAGATCTTTTAGGGGCGCCGTATGGCTACACCTTC.

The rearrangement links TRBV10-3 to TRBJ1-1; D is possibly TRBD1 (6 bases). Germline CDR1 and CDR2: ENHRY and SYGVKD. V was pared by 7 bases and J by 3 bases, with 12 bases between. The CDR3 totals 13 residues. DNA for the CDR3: TGTGCCATCACCAGGGGTGGAGACACTGAAGCTTTCTTT. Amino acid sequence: CAITRGGDTEAFF.

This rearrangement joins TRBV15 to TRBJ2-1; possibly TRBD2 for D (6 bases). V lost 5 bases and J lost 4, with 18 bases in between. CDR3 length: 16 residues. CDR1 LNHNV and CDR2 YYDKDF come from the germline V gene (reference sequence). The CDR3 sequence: CATSGGNARAYNEQFF. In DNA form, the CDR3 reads TGTGCCACCAGCGGGGGGAACGCCCGCGCTTACAATGAGCAGTTCTTC.

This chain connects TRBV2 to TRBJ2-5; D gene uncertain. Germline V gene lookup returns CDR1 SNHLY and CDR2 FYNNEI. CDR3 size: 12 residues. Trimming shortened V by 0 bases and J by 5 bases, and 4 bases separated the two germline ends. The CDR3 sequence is CASSEATETQYF. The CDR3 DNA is TGTGCCAGCAGTGAAGCGACTGAGACCCAGTACTTC.

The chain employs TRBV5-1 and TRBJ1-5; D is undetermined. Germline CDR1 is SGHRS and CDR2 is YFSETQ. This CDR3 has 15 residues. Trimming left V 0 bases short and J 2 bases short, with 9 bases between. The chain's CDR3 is CASSLGGEGNQPQHF. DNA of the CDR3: TGCGCCAGCAGCTTGGGAGGAGAGGGCAATCAGCCCCAGCATTTT. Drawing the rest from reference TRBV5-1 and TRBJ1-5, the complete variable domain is KAGVTQTPRYLIKTRGQQVTLSCSPISGHRSVSWYQQTPGQGLQFLFEYFSETQRNKGNFPGRFSGRQFSNSRSEMNVSTLELGDSALYLCASSLGGEGNQPQHFGDGTRLSIL.

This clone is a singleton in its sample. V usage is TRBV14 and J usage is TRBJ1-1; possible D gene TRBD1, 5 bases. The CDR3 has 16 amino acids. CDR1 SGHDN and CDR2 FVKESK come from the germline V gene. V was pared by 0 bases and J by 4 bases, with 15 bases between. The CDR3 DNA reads TGTGCCAGCAGCCAAGATCGGGGGGGTGGAAGCACTGAAGCTTTCTTT. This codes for CASSQDRGGGSTEAFF.

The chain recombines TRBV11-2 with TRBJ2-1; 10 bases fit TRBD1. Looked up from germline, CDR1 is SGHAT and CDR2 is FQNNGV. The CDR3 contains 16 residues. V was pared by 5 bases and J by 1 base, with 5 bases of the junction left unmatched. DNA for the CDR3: TGTGCCAGCAGCCCCGGGACAGGGGAATCCTACAATGAGCAGTTCTTC. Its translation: CASSPGTGESYNEQFF.

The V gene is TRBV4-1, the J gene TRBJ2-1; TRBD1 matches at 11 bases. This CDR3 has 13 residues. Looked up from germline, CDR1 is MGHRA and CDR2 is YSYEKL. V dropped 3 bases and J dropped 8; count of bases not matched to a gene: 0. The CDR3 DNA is TGCGCCAGCAGCCAGGACAGGGGGCATGAGCAGTTCTTC. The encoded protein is CASSQDRGHEQFF.

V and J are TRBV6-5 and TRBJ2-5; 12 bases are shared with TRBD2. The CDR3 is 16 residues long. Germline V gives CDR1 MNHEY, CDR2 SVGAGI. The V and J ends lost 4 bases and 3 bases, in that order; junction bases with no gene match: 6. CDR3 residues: CASSSGLAGHKETQYF. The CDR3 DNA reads TGTGCCAGCAGTTCCGGACTAGCGGGACACAAAGAGACCCAGTACTTC.

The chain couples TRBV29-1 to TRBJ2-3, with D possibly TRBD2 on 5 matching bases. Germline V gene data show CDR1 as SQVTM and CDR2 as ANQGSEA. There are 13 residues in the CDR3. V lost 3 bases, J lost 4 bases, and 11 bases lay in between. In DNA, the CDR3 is TGCAGCGTTGACGTACTAGGTTCAGATACGCAGTATTTT. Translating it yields CSVDVLGSDTQYF.

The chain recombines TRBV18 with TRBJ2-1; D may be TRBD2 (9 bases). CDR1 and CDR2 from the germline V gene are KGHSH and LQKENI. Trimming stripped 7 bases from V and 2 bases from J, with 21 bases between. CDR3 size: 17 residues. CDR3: CASLQGVSSGTYNEQFF. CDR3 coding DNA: TGTGCCAGCTTACAGGGGGTGTCTAGCGGGACCTACAATGAGCAGTTCTTC.

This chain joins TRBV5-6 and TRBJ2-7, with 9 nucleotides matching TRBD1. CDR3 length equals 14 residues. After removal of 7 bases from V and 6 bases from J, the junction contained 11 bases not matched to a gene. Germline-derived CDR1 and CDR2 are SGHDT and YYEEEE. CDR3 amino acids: CASARDRVLGEQYF. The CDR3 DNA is TGTGCCAGCGCCAGGGACAGGGTTTTGGGCGAGCAGTACTTC.

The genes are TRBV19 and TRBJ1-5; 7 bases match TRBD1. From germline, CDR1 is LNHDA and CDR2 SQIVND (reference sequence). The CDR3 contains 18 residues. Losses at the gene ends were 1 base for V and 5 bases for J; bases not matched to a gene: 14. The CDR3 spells CASSIAGWAGGPDQPQHF. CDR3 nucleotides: TGTGCCAGTAGTATAGCCGGTTGGGCAGGGGGGCCCGATCAGCCCCAGCATTTT.

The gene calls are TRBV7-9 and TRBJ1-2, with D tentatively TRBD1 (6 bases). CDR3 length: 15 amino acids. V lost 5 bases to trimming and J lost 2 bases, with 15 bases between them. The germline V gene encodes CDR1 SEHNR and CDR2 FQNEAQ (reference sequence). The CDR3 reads CASSTRQAANYGYTF. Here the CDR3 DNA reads TGTGCCAGCAGCACAAGACAGGCCGCAAACTATGGCTACACCTTC.